Each of the 29 T cell receptor beta chains below was sequenced from the same sample in a study of a mutant IDH1 vaccine in newly diagnosed glioma. Antigen specificity for these receptors is unknown. The sample's time point: week 11, during vaccination. It was 300 ug of mutant IDH1 20-mer peptide that made up each vaccine dose, given with topical imiquimod. Clones were read by immunoSEQ multiplex PCR, and TCRdb kept only the in-frame ones, dropping some. The data contain fewer than 75,000 clones, 70% to 85% of them singletons. The specimen was PBMCs, collected from a glioma patient whose treatment included an IDH1 peptide vaccine. These receptors all come from a woman aged 50 to 60 with glioma.

The chain employs TRBV19 and TRBJ1-5; D is undetermined. CDR1 is LNHDA and CDR2 is SQIVND in the germline V gene (reference sequence). Trimming took off 4 bases at V and 0 bases at J, with 10 bases between the two ends. This CDR3 has 15 residues. The CDR3 coding sequence is TGTGCCAGTAGTAGGTGGGATTCTAGCAATCAGCCCCAGCATTTT. Protein: CASSRWDSSNQPQHF. The full variable domain, its missing parts supplied by reference TRBV19 and TRBJ1-5, is DGGITQSPKYLFRKEGQNVTLSCEQNLNHDAMYWYRQDPGQGLRLIYYSQIVNDFQKGDIAEGYSVSREKKESFPLTVTSAQKNPTAFYLCASSRWDSSNQPQHFGDGTRLSIL.

The chain uses TRBV5-1 and TRBJ1-1; 7 positions agree with TRBD1. J lost 1 base, V lost 4 bases, and 7 bases had no gene match. This CDR3 is built from 15 residues. CDR1 and CDR2 (germline): SGHRS, YFSETQ. The CDR3 coding sequence is TGCGCCAGCAGCGGGGCCGGGACAGAGAACACTGAAGCTTTCTTT. Protein product: CASSGAGTENTEAFF.

V and J are TRBV9 and TRBJ2-3; 8 bases fit TRBD1. J lost 7 bases, V lost 3 bases, and 4 bases had no gene match. Germline V gives CDR1 SGDLS, CDR2 YYNGEE. The CDR3 loop spans 13 amino acids. The CDR3 here is CASSARDRYTQYF. Written as DNA, the CDR3 is TGTGCCAGCAGCGCGAGGGACAGGTATACGCAGTATTTT.

This clone has more than one count but fewer than ten. V is TRBV9 and J is TRBJ2-3, with unresolved D. Per germline, CDR1 SGDLS and CDR2 YYNGEE. This CDR3 spans 16 amino acids. V was trimmed by 3 bases and J by 0 bases, leaving 14 bases between them. DNA of the CDR3: TGTGCCAGCAGCGCCCCGGCCTCTTATAGCACAGATACGCAGTATTTT. Translating gives CASSAPASYSTDTQYF. Supplemented by reference TRBV9 and TRBJ2-3, the full variable domain reads DSGVTQTPKHLITATGQRVTLRCSPRSGDLSVYWYQQSLDQGLQFLIQYYNGEERAKGNILERFSAQQFPDLHSELNLSSLELGDSALYFCASSAPASYSTDTQYFGPGTRLTVL.

The chain combines TRBV7-9 with TRBJ1-1; D is ambiguous. The CDR3 sequence is 13 residues long. V was pared by 5 bases and J by 0 bases, with 7 bases between. Germline assignment: CDR1 SEHNR and CDR2 FQNEAQ (reference sequence). CDR3 bases: TGTGCCAGCAGCGCCAGTCTGAACACTGAAGCTTTCTTT. It yields the protein CASSASLNTEAFF.

This clone showed up just a few times. The chain carries TRBV9 and TRBJ2-5; a possible D gene is TRBD2 (6 bases). CDR1 SGDLS and CDR2 YYNGEE come from the germline V gene. V lost 5 bases to trimming and J lost 2 bases, with 10 bases between them. The CDR3 length is 13 residues. The CDR3 coding sequence is TGTGCCAGCAGTAGGGACTCTCAAGAGACCCAGTACTTC. Protein sequence: CASSRDSQETQYF.

CDR3 coding DNA: TGTGCCAGCAGTCAGACGGGACAGGCCGATGAAAAACTGTTTTTT. Translation gives CASSQTGQADEKLFF. The chain recombines TRBV4-2 with TRBJ1-4; the match to TRBD1 covers 8 bases. With V trimmed by 6 bases and J by 6 bases, 9 bases remained unmatched. The CDR3 spans 15 residues. CDR1 and CDR2 (germline): LGHNA, YNFKEQ.

The CDR3 loop reads CASSWPRDTEAFF. The CDR3 nucleotides are TGTGCCAGCAGCTGGCCACGGGACACTGAAGCTTTCTTT. This chain uses TRBV7-9 with TRBJ1-1; D ambiguous. The CDR3 is 13 residues long. CDR1 and CDR2 from the germline V gene are SEHNR and FQNEAQ (reference sequence). Trimming stripped 4 bases from V and 3 bases from J, with 9 bases between.

This clone was counted once. The genes are TRBV9 and TRBJ2-7; D tentatively reads TRBD1 or TRBD2 (6 bases each). Germline loops: CDR1 SGDLS, CDR2 YYNGEE. This CDR3 spans 16 amino acids. V lost 3 bases and J 3 bases, leaving 19 bases between the germline ends. CDR3 nucleotide sequence: TGTGCCAGCAGCGAGGGGGGAACTAGTACGGTCTACGAGCAGTACTTC. Translating gives CASSEGGTSTVYEQYF.

V and J are TRBV9 and TRBJ2-2; D unclear. With 0 bases removed from V and 7 bases from J, the gap between germline ends came to 7 bases. The CDR3 covers 13 residues. CDR1 and CDR2 from the germline V gene are SGDLS and YYNGEE. CDR3 in amino acids: CASSVVPIGELFF. CDR3 nucleotides: TGTGCCAGCAGCGTAGTCCCCATCGGGGAGCTGTTTTTT.

The V and J genes are TRBV7-6 and TRBJ2-3; 10 nucleotides agree with TRBD2. Germline CDR1 is SGHVS and CDR2 is FNYEAQ. The CDR3 has 15 residues. The V and J ends lost 4 bases and 0 bases, in that order; junction bases with no gene match: 1. CDR3 in amino acids: CASSSGLASTDTQYF. DNA of the CDR3: TGTGCCAGCAGCTCGGGACTAGCGAGCACAGATACGCAGTATTTT. The whole variable domain, remainder taken from reference TRBV7-6 and TRBJ2-3, is GAGVSQSPRYKVTKRGQDVALRCDPISGHVSLYWYRQALGQGPEFLTYFNYEAQQDKSGLPNDRFSAERPEGSISTLTIQRTEQRDSAMYRCASSSGLASTDTQYFGPGTRLTVL.

The chain carries TRBV9 and TRBJ2-7; TRBD1 agrees at 10 bases. Per the germline V gene, CDR1 is SGDLS and CDR2 is YYNGEE. Trimming took 4 bases from V and 5 from J; bases not matched to a gene: 6. The CDR3 sequence is 14 residues long. CDR3 in amino acids: CASSFRDRGNEQYF. DNA of the CDR3: TGTGCCAGCAGCTTTCGGGACAGGGGAAACGAGCAGTACTTC. The full variable domain, its missing parts supplied by reference TRBV9 and TRBJ2-7, is DSGVTQTPKHLITATGQRVTLRCSPRSGDLSVYWYQQSLDQGLQFLIQYYNGEERAKGNILERFSAQQFPDLHSELNLSSLELGDSALYFCASSFRDRGNEQYFGPGTRLTVT.

The chain combines TRBV6-5 with TRBJ2-5; TRBD2 matches at 9 bases. With 1 base clipped from V and 5 bases from J, the junction kept 8 bases outside the gene matches. Germline-derived CDR1 and CDR2 are MNHEY and SVGAGI. This CDR3 spans 16 amino acids. The CDR3 protein is CASSYWERGVRETQYF. Here the CDR3 DNA reads TGTGCCAGCAGTTACTGGGAGCGGGGGGTCCGTGAGACCCAGTACTTC.

The chain links TRBV5-6 to TRBJ1-6; possibly TRBD1 for D (5 bases). Trimming took 4 bases from V and 8 from J, leaving 19 bases between them. The CDR3 extends over 16 amino acids. The germline V gene encodes CDR1 SGHDT and CDR2 YYEEEE. The CDR3 protein is CASSALWPGTHSPLHF. CDR3 DNA: TGTGCCAGCAGCGCTCTGTGGCCGGGGACCCATTCACCCCTCCACTTT.

This sequence joins TRBV27 and TRBJ2-3; 8 positions agree with TRBD2. The CDR3 contains 17 residues. Looked up from germline, CDR1 is MNHEY and CDR2 is SMNVEV (reference sequence). The J segment lost 2 bases and the V segment lost 4 bases, leaving 11 bases of the junction unmatched. As DNA, the CDR3 is TGTGCCAGCAGTTACTTAGGAGCGGGGGCCTCCACAGATACGCAGTATTTT. Encoded protein: CASSYLGAGASTDTQYF.

The V gene is TRBV6-1, the J gene TRBJ1-3; no firm D call. The CDR3 length is 14 residues. CDR1 and CDR2 from the germline V gene are MNHNS and SASEGT. V gave up 4 bases and J gave up 0 bases, with 7 bases separating them. The CDR3 region is CASSGELSGNTIYF. In nucleotides, the CDR3 is TGTGCCAGCAGTGGGGAACTCTCTGGAAACACCATATATTTT.

The chain links TRBV30 to TRBJ1-1; TRBD1 is a possible D gene (6 bases). The ends were cut back, 2 bases at V and 2 bases at J, with 9 bases in the middle. The germline V gene encodes CDR1 GTSNPN and CDR2 SVGIG (reference sequence). This CDR3 spans 13 amino acids. CDR3 bases: TGTGCCTGGAGTTTGACAGGCAACACTGAAGCTTTCTTT. Translating it yields CAWSLTGNTEAFF.

The J gene is TRBJ2-7, the V gene TRBV27; a weak D match, TRBD2 (6 bases). Germline V gene sequence: CDR1 MNHEY, CDR2 SMNVEV (reference sequence). V shed 7 bases and J shed 3 bases, with 16 bases lying between them. The CDR3 runs to 14 residues. CDR3: CASKLASVDYEQYF. Written as DNA, the CDR3 is TGTGCCAGCAAATTGGCTAGCGTAGACTACGAGCAGTACTTC.

The chain combines TRBV5-4 with TRBJ1-1; D call uncertain. V was shortened by 7 bases and J by 5 bases, with 18 bases between the two germline ends. The CDR3 is 14 amino acids. CDR1 is SGHNT and CDR2 is YYREEE in the germline V gene (reference sequence). The CDR3 sequence is CASGMGIDSTEAFF. CDR3 bases: TGTGCCAGCGGGATGGGGATTGATAGTACTGAAGCTTTCTTT.

This chain joins TRBV6-5 and TRBJ1-1; D might be TRBD1 (5 bases). The CDR3 contains 13 residues. CDR1 and CDR2 (germline): MNHEY, SVGAGI. Trimming removed 6 bases at V and 0 bases at J, with 8 bases between. CDR3 loop: CASSPTVNTEAFF. CDR3 nucleotides: TGTGCCAGCAGCCCGACAGTGAACACTGAAGCTTTCTTT.

This chain connects TRBV7-2 to TRBJ2-3; 8 bases are a match to TRBD2. After removal of 5 bases from V and 3 bases from J, the junction contained 4 bases not matched to a gene. The CDR3 sequence is 14 residues long. Germline loops: CDR1 SGHTA, CDR2 FQGNSA. CDR3 nucleotide sequence: TGTGCCAGCAGCCTAGGACTAGCTACAGATACGCAGTATTTT. Its protein is CASSLGLATDTQYF.

Written as DNA, the CDR3 is TGTGCCAGCAGGTCCGGGTTCTACGAGCAGTACTTC. Its translation is CASRSGFYEQYF. The chain uses TRBV7-2 and TRBJ2-7; the D is unclear. Trimming took off 6 bases at V and 3 bases at J, with 9 bases between the two ends. The germline gives CDR1 SGHTA, CDR2 FQGNSA. This CDR3 contains 12 residues. The full variable domain, its missing parts supplied by reference TRBV7-2 and TRBJ2-7, is GAGVSQSPSNKVTEKGKDVELRCDPISGHTALYWYRQSLGQGLEFLIYFQGNSAPDKSGLPSDRFSAERTGGSVSTLTIQRTQQEDSAVYLCASRSGFYEQYFGPGTRLTVT.

The chain uses TRBV29-1 and TRBJ2-1, with 7 bases that match TRBD2. Germline trimming cut 7 bases from V and 6 bases from J; bases unmatched to any gene: 3. The CDR3 sequence is 11 residues long. Germline V gene sequence: CDR1 SQVTM, CDR2 ANQGSEA. CDR3 sequence reads: CSGGLVNEQFF. In DNA, the CDR3 is TGCAGCGGTGGACTAGTCAATGAGCAGTTCTTC.

V gene TRBV2 combines with J gene TRBJ1-1; TRBD1 matches at 7 bases. V shed 7 bases and J 0 bases; nucleotides not matched to a gene: 8. This CDR3 comprises 15 residues. Germline V gives CDR1 SNHLY, CDR2 FYNNEI. CDR3 loop: CASKTGVRVNTEAFF. CDR3 DNA sequence: TGTGCCAGCAAAACAGGGGTTCGGGTGAACACTGAAGCTTTCTTT.

The genes are TRBV5-1 and TRBJ1-2, with 9 positions matching TRBD1. The ends lost 5 bases at V and 4 bases at J; junction bases unmatched: 3. CDR3 length equals 13 residues. CDR1 SGHRS and CDR2 YFSETQ come from the germline V gene. CDR3 residues: CASRETGGYGYTF. In DNA form, the CDR3 reads TGCGCCAGCAGGGAGACAGGGGGCTATGGCTACACCTTC.

The genes are TRBV6-1 and TRBJ2-7, with TRBD2 matching 9 bases. The V gene's germline CDR1 is MNHNS and CDR2 SASEGT. With V trimmed by 2 bases and J by 2 bases, 4 bases remained unmatched. The CDR3 totals 15 residues. The CDR3 sequence: CASSELAGGPYEQYF. The CDR3 DNA is TGTGCCAGCAGTGAACTTGCGGGGGGGCCCTACGAGCAGTACTTC.

The CDR3 DNA reads as TGTGCCAGCAGTTACGGGGACAGGGGTATAGGCGAGCAGTACTTC. This sequence encodes CASSYGDRGIGEQYF. The V and J genes are TRBV6-5 and TRBJ2-7; 10 positions agree with TRBD1. V was clipped by 2 bases and J by 6 bases; unmatched bases: 7. The CDR3 is 15 residues long. Per germline, CDR1 MNHEY and CDR2 SVGAGI.

The chain carries TRBV7-6 and TRBJ1-4; tentatively, D is TRBD1 (5 bases). V was pared by 0 bases and J by 6 bases, with 14 bases between. The CDR3 contains 16 residues. Germline values: CDR1 SGHVS, CDR2 FNYEAQ. CDR3 sequence (DNA): TGTGCCAGCAGCTTAGCGGTGGGGCGGATTCATGAAAAACTGTTTTTT. Translated: CASSLAVGRIHEKLFF. The variable domain in full, with the rest retrieved from reference TRBV7-6 and TRBJ1-4, is GAGVSQSPRYKVTKRGQDVALRCDPISGHVSLYWYRQALGQGPEFLTYFNYEAQQDKSGLPNDRFSAERPEGSISTLTIQRTEQRDSAMYRCASSLAVGRIHEKLFFGSGTQLSVL.

The genes are TRBV9 and TRBJ1-5; 9 bases map to TRBD1. Trimming took 0 bases from V and 6 from J; bases not matched to a gene: 10. The CDR3 runs 17 residues. Germline CDR1 reads SGDLS; CDR2 reads YYNGEE. The CDR3 sequence is CASSVDLLQGAPQPQHF. The CDR3 nucleotides are TGTGCCAGCAGCGTAGACCTACTACAGGGGGCGCCTCAGCCCCAGCATTTT.